The present TCR beta chain was sequenced within a study of blood T cell repertoires in COVID-19. The wider study: The samples span acute and convalescent COVID-19 from the United States, Italy and Spain. PBMCs, B-cell-depleted T cells, or T cells were the source of the cDNA or gDNA that made up the material.

The repertoire was sequenced with immunoSEQ multiplex PCR; TCRdb's copy has only in-frame clones and lacks some. This sample has under 250,000 clones, with 81% found just once. Cohorts were based on clinical histories the participants reported. This TCR was sampled from a woman between 50 and 59 years old with acute COVID-19. The sequenced sample consisted of PBMCs or T cells enriched from blood (not recorded which).

In DNA form, the CDR3 reads TGTGCCACCAGTGATTGGGAGGGACGGCAGTTCTTC. Its translation is CATSDWEGRQFF. The chain employs TRBV24-1 and TRBJ2-1; 7 nucleotides align to TRBD2. In germline, CDR1 is KGHDR, CDR2 SFDVKD. Trimming cost V 2 bases and J 12 bases; bases outside gene matches: 3. This CDR3 comprises 12 residues.